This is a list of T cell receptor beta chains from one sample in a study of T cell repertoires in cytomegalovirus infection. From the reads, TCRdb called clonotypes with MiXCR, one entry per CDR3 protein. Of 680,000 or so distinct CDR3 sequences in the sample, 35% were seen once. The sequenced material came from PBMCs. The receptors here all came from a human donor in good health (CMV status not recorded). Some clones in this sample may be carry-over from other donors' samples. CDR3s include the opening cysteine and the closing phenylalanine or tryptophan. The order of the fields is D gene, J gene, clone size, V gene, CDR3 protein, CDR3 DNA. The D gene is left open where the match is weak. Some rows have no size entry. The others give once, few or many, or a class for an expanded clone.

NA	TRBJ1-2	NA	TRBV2	CASGGARGPYGYTF	TGTGCCAGCGGGGGGGCTCGAGGGCCCTATGGCTACACCTTC
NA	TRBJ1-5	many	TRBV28	CASSRTPDSSNQPQHF	TGTGCCAGCAGCCGTACCCCAGACAGTAGCAATCAGCCCCAGCATTTT
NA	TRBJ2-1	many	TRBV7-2	CASSPWGSGYNEQFF	TGTGCCAGCAGCCCGTGGGGTAGCGGCTACAATGAGCAGTTCTTC
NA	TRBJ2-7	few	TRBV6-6	CASSYSIQGSYEQYF	TGTGCCAGCAGTTACTCGATCCAGGGGTCCTACGAGCAGTACTTC
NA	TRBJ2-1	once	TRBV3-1	CASSQPPRPGGAEQFF	TGTGCCAGCAGCCAACCTCCACGGCCTGGCGGGGCTGAGCAGTTCTTC
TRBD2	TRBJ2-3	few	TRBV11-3	CASDPGLAGDTDTQYF	TGTGCCAGCGACCCGGGACTAGCGGGAGACACAGATACGCAGTATTTT
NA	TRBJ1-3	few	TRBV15	CATSRVPGGNSGNTIYF	TGTGCCACCAGCAGGGTGCCGGGGGGTAACTCTGGAAACACCATATATTTT
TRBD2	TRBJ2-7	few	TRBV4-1	CASSSSASGGTYEQYF	TGCGCCAGCAGTTCCTCGGCTAGCGGGGGGACCTACGAGCAGTACTTC
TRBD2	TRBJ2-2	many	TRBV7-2	CASSFGGSNTGELFF	TGTGCCAGCAGCTTCGGCGGGAGTAACACCGGGGAGCTGTTTTTT
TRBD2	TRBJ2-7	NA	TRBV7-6	CASSRAGAGGREQYF	TGTGCCAGCAGCAGGGCCGGAGCGGGAGGACGCGAGCAGTACTTC
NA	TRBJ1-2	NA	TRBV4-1	CASSQRPTGQGNYGYTF	TGTGCCAGCAGCCAAAGGCCCACAGGGCAGGGGAACTATGGCTACACCTTC
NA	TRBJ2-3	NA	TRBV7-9	CASSLYIGGSTDTQYF	TGTGCCAGCAGCTTATACATCGGGGGTAGCACAGATACGCAGTATTTT
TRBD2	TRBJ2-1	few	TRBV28	CASSLLSGVYNEQFF	TGTGCCAGCAGTTTACTTAGCGGGGTCTACAATGAGCAGTTCTTC
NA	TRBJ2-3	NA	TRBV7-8	CASSLARWNTQYF	TGTGCCAGCAGCTTAGCCCGTTGGAATACGCAGTATTTT
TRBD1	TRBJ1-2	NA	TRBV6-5	CASSYARQGAYGYTF	TGTGCCAGCAGTTACGCGCGGCAGGGGGCTTATGGCTACACCTTC
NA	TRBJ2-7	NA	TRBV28	CASTIVRPGHYEQYF	TGTGCCAGCACTATAGTGAGGCCAGGCCACTACGAGCAGTACTTC
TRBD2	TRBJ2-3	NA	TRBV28	CASKAGGTIDTQYF	TGTGCCAGCAAAGCGGGGGGGACTATCGATACGCAGTATTTT
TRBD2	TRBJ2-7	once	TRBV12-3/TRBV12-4	CASSELAGGPFCEQYF	TGTGCCAGCAGTGAATTAGCGGGAGGGCCCTTCTGCGAGCAGTACTTC
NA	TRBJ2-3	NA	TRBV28	CASRTDRRPTDTQYF	TGTGCCAGCAGGACTGACAGGAGACCTACGGATACGCAGTATTTT
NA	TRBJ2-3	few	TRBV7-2	CASSFTSTSTDTQYF	TGTGCCAGCAGCTTCACTAGCACTAGCACAGATACGCAGTATTTT
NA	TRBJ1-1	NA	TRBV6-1	CASRAELALDTEAFF	TGTGCCAGCAGGGCCGAGTTGGCGTTAGACACTGAAGCTTTCTTT
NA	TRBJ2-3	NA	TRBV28	CASSFQADTQYF	TGTGCCAGCAGTTTCCAGGCAGATACGCAGTATTTT
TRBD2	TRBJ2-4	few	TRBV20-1	CSARTSGTDIQYF	TGCAGTGCTCGGACTAGCGGGACGGACATTCAGTACTTC
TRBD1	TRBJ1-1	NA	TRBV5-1	CASSLTVTGVGTEAFF	TGCGCCAGCAGCTTGACGGTGACAGGGGTGGGCACTGAAGCTTTCTTT
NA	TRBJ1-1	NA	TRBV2	CASRRGEKNTEAFF	TGTGCCAGCCGTAGAGGGGAGAAGAACACTGAAGCTTTCTTT
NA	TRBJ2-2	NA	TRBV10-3	CAISRQGQGTGELFF	TGTGCCATCAGCCGTCAAGGGCAGGGGACAGGGGAGCTGTTTTTT
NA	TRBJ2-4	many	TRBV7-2	CASSLSWEGNKNIQYF	TGTGCCAGCAGCTTATCCTGGGAAGGGAACAAAAACATTCAGTACTTC
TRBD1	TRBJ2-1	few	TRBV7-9	CASSLTGTVSPPYNEQFF	TGTGCCAGCAGCCTCACCGGGACAGTCTCTCCACCTTACAATGAGCAGTTCTTC
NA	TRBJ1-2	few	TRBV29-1	CSAWDYGYTF	TGCAGCGCCTGGGACTATGGCTACACCTTC
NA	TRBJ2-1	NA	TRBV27	CASRFLGLAQYNEQFF	TGTGCAAGCAGGTTCCTTGGACTGGCGCAGTACAATGAGCAGTTCTTC
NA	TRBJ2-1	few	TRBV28	CASASSEQFF	TGTGCCAGCGCCTCCAGTGAGCAGTTCTTC
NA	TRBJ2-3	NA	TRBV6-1	CASSSDPTDTQYF	TGTGCCAGCTCCTCGGATCCCACAGATACGCAGTATTTT
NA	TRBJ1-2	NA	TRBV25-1	CASSGEELYGYTF	TGTGCCAGCAGTGGCGAGGAGCTCTATGGCTACACCTTC
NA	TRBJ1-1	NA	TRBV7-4	CASSSKSTEAFF	TGTGCCAGCAGCTCTAAATCCACTGAAGCTTTCTTT
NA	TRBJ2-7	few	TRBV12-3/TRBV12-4	CASSQGLDEQYF	TGTGCCAGCAGCCAGGGGTTGGACGAGCAGTACTTC
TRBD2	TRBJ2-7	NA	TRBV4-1	CASSQVRGGATYEQYF	TGCGCCAGCAGCCAAGTTCGGGGAGGGGCGACCTACGAGCAGTACTTC
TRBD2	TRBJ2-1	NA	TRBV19	CASHETSGRGNEQFF	TGTGCCAGTCACGAGACTAGCGGGAGAGGAAATGAGCAGTTCTTC
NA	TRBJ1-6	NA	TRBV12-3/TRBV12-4	CASSLSGAILNSPLHF	TGTGCCAGCAGTTTATCCGGGGCCATACTTAATTCACCCCTCCACTTT
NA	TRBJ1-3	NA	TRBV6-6	CASEGDSTRNTIYF	TGTGCCAGCGAAGGCGATTCCACGAGAAACACCATATATTTT
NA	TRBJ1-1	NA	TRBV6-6	CASSGSMDTEAFF	TGTGCCAGCAGTGGATCCATGGACACTGAAGCTTTCTTT